This TCR beta chain is from a study of blood T cells in healthy people across ages. The CDR3 runs 14 residues. Per the germline V gene, CDR1 is SNHLY and CDR2 is FYNNEI. Study-wide results and limits: Both naive CD4+ cell counts and diversity were greater in long-lived donors than in aged donors.

Sample-barcoded 5' priming and a J-beta primer mix drove a second PCR of roughly 6 to 12 cycles. TCRdb called the 5' RACE reads again in MiXCR, with one record for every CDR3 protein. The data show around 990,000 distinct CDR3 sequences, almost 25% seen once. This clonotype was seen a few times. Its antigen remains unidentified. At one of its ends the junction is not consistent with the germline gene, which may arise from a read error. These data also featured in a second study, about T cells of mothers and their children.

The receptor's source is a girl aged 2 to 9 in good health. Sequenced input: blood. This sequence joins TRBV2 and TRBJ2-5, with 9 bases fitting TRBD2. The CDR3 here is CASSERREGGTQYF. DNA of the CDR3: TGTGCCAGCAGTGAGAGGCGGGAGGGAGGGACCCAATACTTC.